Each of the 14 T cell receptor beta chains below was sequenced from the same sample in a study of blood T cells in healthy people across ages. With a J-beta primer mix and a sample-barcoded 5' primer, a second PCR ran about 6 to 11 cycles. TCRdb fed the 5' RACE reads into MiXCR, producing one record per CDR3 protein. Here the sample spans hundreds of thousands of distinct CDR3 sequences, approximately 30% being singletons. Sequenced input: blood. Receptors originate from a woman aged 80 or older in good health.

A few counts support this clonotype. This chain connects TRBV20-1 to TRBJ1-2; no reliable D call. The CDR3 length is 16 residues. Trimming left V 5 bases short and J 9 bases short, with 28 bases between. Germline CDR1 reads DFQATT; CDR2 reads SNEGSKA (reference sequence). The CDR3 sequence is CSADSGPFQEGRSYTF. In nucleotides, the CDR3 is TGCAGTGCTGATTCTGGACCATTCCAAGAGGGTAGGAGCTACACCTTC.

Many counts were recorded for this clonotype. This sequence joins TRBV25-1 and TRBJ2-4, with D hard to call. V gave up 3 bases and J gave up 1 base, with 7 bases separating them. The length of the CDR3 is 14 residues. Germline CDR1 reads MGHDK; CDR2 reads SYGVNS. The CDR3 loop reads CASSDVGAKNIQYF. The CDR3 DNA reads as TGTGCCAGCAGTGATGTCGGGGCCAAAAACATTCAGTACTTC.

This rearrangement joins TRBV4-2 to TRBJ2-3, with 11 nucleotides matching TRBD2. With 0 bases clipped from V and 0 bases from J, the junction kept 2 bases outside the gene matches. The germline gives CDR1 LGHNA, CDR2 YNFKEQ. This CDR3 is 17 amino acids long. The CDR3 sequence is CASSQESSGGSTDTQYF. CDR3 bases: TGTGCCAGCAGCCAAGAGTCTAGCGGGGGGAGCACAGATACGCAGTATTTT.

The V call is TRBV5-1, the J call TRBJ2-1, with TRBD2 identical over 8 bases. The V gene's germline CDR1 is SGHRS and CDR2 YFSETQ. The junction had 6 bases not matched to a gene; V was cut back by 4 bases and J by 6 bases. This CDR3 is 14 amino acids long. CDR3 region: CASSRWTSPNEQFF. Written as DNA, the CDR3 is TGCGCCAGCAGCCGGTGGACTAGCCCCAATGAGCAGTTCTTC.

For this clonotype: A much larger clone differs by one base, so this may be a read error. This sequence joins TRBV5-6 and TRBJ2-1, with TRBD1 identical over 12 bases. The J segment lost 4 bases and the V segment lost 4 bases, leaving 6 bases of the junction unmatched. The CDR3 sequence is 16 residues long. Per the germline V gene, CDR1 is SGHDT and CDR2 is YYEEEE. In DNA form, the CDR3 reads TGTGCCAGCAGCGGGACGGGACAGGGGGCTTACAATGAGCAGTTCTTC. This encodes CASSGTGQGAYNEQFF.

Many counts were recorded for this clonotype. The chain uses TRBV29-1 and TRBJ2-5; TRBD2 matches at 10 bases. CDR1 is SQVTM, CDR2 ANQGSEA, per germline. The trim removed 6 bases at V and 5 bases at J, leaving 18 bases unmatched. This CDR3 has 17 amino acids. CDR3 sequence reads: CSVGLKISGGAWETQYF. For the CDR3, the DNA is TGCAGCGTGGGACTTAAGATCAGCGGGGGGGCGTGGGAGACCCAGTACTTC. Combining the CDR3 with reference TRBV29-1 and TRBJ2-5 gives the whole variable domain SAVISQKPSRDICQRGTSLTIQCQVDSQVTMMFWYRQQPGQSLTLIATANQGSEATYESGFVIDKFPISRPNLTFSTLTVSNMSPEDSSIYLCSVGLKISGGAWETQYFGPGTRLLVL.

This clonotype was detected ten times or more. V and J are TRBV5-1 and TRBJ2-1; 7 bases are shared with TRBD1. The CDR3 sequence is 15 residues long. Germline V gives CDR1 SGHRS, CDR2 YFSETQ. V lost 0 bases and J lost 1; bases outside the gene matches: 1. CDR3 region: CASSLVGQSYNEQFF. The CDR3, as DNA: TGCGCCAGCAGCTTGGTGGGACAGTCCTACAATGAGCAGTTCTTC.

Details on this clonotype: This could be a read error, since a much larger clone is one nucleotide away. This sequence joins TRBV6-2 or TRBV6-3 and TRBJ2-1, with unresolved D. The CDR3 has 17 residues. Germline-derived CDR1 and CDR2 are MNHEY and SVGEGT. V was clipped by 5 bases and J by 2 bases, with 19 bases between them. The CDR3 sequence is CASSPDPRFQAYNEQFF. In DNA form, the CDR3 reads TGTGCCAGCAGTCCCGATCCACGATTCCAGGCCTACAATGAGCAGTTCTTC.

The J gene is TRBJ1-1, the V gene TRBV5-1; D may be TRBD1 (5 bases). Germline-derived CDR1 and CDR2 are SGHRS and YFSETQ. Trimming cost V 4 bases and J 4 bases, with 17 bases left between them. This CDR3 is 15 amino acids long. The DNA for the CDR3 is TGCGCCAGCAGCGGGGGTGCAGGGTTGAGCACTGAAGCTTTCTTT. The encoded protein is CASSGGAGLSTEAFF. Full variable domain (outside the CDR3, taken from reference TRBV5-1 and TRBJ1-1): KAGVTQTPRYLIKTRGQQVTLSCSPISGHRSVSWYQQTPGQGLQFLFEYFSETQRNKGNFPGRFSGRQFSNSRSEMNVSTLELGDSALYLCASSGGAGLSTEAFFGQGTRLTVV.

The sample holds many counts of this clonotype. The chain is built from TRBV2 and TRBJ2-7; D perhaps matches TRBD1 (5 bases). This CDR3 region has 15 residues. In germline, CDR1 is SNHLY, CDR2 FYNNEI. V gave up 2 bases and J gave up 3 bases, with 14 bases separating them. The CDR3 coding sequence is TGTGCCAGCAGTGAACAAGACAGTCAGTTCTACGAGCAGTACTTC. It translates to CASSEQDSQFYEQYF.

This clonotype was seen ten or more times. The rearrangement uses TRBV5-1 and TRBJ2-7; D possibly corresponds to TRBD2 (5 bases). The germline V gene has CDR1 SGHRS and CDR2 YFSETQ. Deletions cut 4 bases from V and 7 bases from J, with 9 bases between. CDR3 size: 11 residues. This CDR3 is CASSITREQYF. The DNA of the CDR3 is TGCGCCAGCAGCATAACTAGGGAGCAGTACTTC.

This clonotype was detected ten times or more. The chain employs TRBV5-1 and TRBJ2-3; perhaps TRBD1 as D (6 bases). Germline V gene lookup returns CDR1 SGHRS and CDR2 YFSETQ. V was cut by 3 bases and J by 5 bases, with 13 bases left in between. The CDR3 extends over 14 amino acids. The CDR3 DNA follows: TGCGCCAGCAGCTCTACAGGGTCCGGAGATACGCAGTATTTT. It yields the protein CASSSTGSGDTQYF.

This chain links TRBV7-3 with TRBJ1-1; D is ambiguous. V lost 2 bases to trimming and J lost 1 base, with 11 bases between them. The germline CDR1 and CDR2 sequences are SGHTA and FQGTGA. The CDR3 is made up of 15 amino acids. The CDR3 DNA sequence: TGTGCCAGCAGCTTATTCAACGGACCGAACACTGAAGCTTTCTTT. Its translation is CASSLFNGPNTEAFF. Drawing the rest from reference TRBV7-3 and TRBJ1-1, the complete variable domain is GAGVSQTPSNKVTEKGKYVELRCDPISGHTALYWYRQSLGQGPEFLIYFQGTGAADDSGLPNDRFFAVRPEGSVSTLKIQRTERGDSAVYLCASSLFNGPNTEAFFGQGTRLTVV.

This rearrangement joins TRBV4-2 to TRBJ1-6; D remains unclear. The CDR3 loop spans 17 amino acids. Trimming pared 1 base from V and 2 bases from J, leaving 12 bases between. Germline lookup yields CDR1 LGHNA and CDR2 YNFKEQ. The CDR3 sequence is CASSQGPTSAYNSPLHF. In nucleotides, the CDR3 is TGTGCCAGCAGCCAAGGGCCCACGTCGGCCTATAATTCACCCCTCCACTTT.